Below, 2 T cell receptor beta chains from the same sample are listed, as sequenced in a study of molecular identifiers for immune sequencing clone quantification. TCRdb analysed the PCR reads with MiXCR anew, one entry per CDR3 protein. Of over 550,000 distinct CDR3 sequences listed, 25% are singletons. The source material was naive CD8+ T cells from blood, with Jurkat cell RNA spiked in. Subset indicated: FACS-sorted CD8+CD4-CCR7+CD45RA+ naive T cells. All receptors come from a human donor in good health. Some libraries in this study had Jurkat cell RNA spiked in.

This clonotype has a handful of counts. CDR3 sequence: CASSQGVRGEQYF. CDR3 coding DNA: TGCGCCAGCAGCCAGGGAGTGCGTGGGGAGCAGTACTTC. The chain joins TRBV4-3 to TRBJ2-7; perhaps TRBD2 as D (5 bases). V lost 3 bases and J 7 bases, leaving 13 bases between the germline ends. Germline CDR1 LGHNA, CDR2 YSLEER. This CDR3 is 13 amino acids long.

This clonotype was counted ten times or more. The chain recombines TRBV20-1 with TRBJ1-5; unclear D gene. Germline assignment: CDR1 DFQATT and CDR2 SNEGSKA (reference sequence). The CDR3 sequence is 13 residues long. The V end lost 5 bases, the J end lost 3 bases, and 11 bases lay between the germline ends. The DNA for the CDR3 is TGCAGTGCTGAGGACCAAATCAATCAGCCCCAGCATTTT. Its protein is CSAEDQINQPQHF.